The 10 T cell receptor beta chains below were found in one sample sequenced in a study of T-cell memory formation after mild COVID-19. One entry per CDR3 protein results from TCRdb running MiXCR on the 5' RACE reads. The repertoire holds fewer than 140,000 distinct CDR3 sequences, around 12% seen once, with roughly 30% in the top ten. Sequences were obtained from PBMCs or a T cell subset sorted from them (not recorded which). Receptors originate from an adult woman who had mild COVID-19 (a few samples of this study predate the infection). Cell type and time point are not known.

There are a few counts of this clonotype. The CDR3 DNA follows: TGTGCCAGCAGTTACCCCTTTTACCTCCACACTGGAGCGGTTGAGACCCAGTACTTC. Translating gives CASSYPFYLHTGAVETQYF. V usage is TRBV6-5 and J usage is TRBJ2-5; D perhaps matches TRBD2 (5 bases). CDR1 MNHEY and CDR2 SVGAGI come from the germline V gene. Trimming left V 2 bases short and J 5 bases short, with 27 bases between. This CDR3 has 19 residues.

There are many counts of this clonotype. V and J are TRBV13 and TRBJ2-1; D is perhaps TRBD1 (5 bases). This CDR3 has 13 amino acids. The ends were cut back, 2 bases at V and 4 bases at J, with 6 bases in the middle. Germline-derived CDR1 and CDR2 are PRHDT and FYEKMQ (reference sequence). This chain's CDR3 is CASSLRGYNEQFF. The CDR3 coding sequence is TGTGCCAGCAGCTTAAGGGGATACAATGAGCAGTTCTTC.

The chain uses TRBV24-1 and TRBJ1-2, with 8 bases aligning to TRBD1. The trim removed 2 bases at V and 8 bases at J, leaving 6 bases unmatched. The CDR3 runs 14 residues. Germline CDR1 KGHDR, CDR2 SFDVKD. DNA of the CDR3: TGTGCCACCAGTGATTCCGACAGGGGTTGGGGCTACACCTTC. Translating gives CATSDSDRGWGYTF.

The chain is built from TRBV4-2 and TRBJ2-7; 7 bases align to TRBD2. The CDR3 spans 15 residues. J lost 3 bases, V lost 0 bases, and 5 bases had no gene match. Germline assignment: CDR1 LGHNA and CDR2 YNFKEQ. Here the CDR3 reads CASSQDEGGSYEQYF. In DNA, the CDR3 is TGTGCCAGCAGCCAAGATGAGGGCGGGAGCTACGAGCAGTACTTC.

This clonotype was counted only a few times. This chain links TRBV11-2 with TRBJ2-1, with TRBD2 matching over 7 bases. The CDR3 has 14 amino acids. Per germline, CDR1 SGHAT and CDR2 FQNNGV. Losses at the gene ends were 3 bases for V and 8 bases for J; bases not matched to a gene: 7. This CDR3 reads CASSFGGSMDEQFF. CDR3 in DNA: TGTGCCAGCAGCTTTGGCGGGAGTATGGATGAGCAGTTCTTC.

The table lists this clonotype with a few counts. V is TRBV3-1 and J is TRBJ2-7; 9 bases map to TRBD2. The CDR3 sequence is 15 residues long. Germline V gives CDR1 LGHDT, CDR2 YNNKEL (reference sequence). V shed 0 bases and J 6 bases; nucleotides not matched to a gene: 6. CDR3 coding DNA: TGTGCCAGCAGCCAAGATATAGCGGGGGTCGGCGAGCAGTACTTC. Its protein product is CASSQDIAGVGEQYF.

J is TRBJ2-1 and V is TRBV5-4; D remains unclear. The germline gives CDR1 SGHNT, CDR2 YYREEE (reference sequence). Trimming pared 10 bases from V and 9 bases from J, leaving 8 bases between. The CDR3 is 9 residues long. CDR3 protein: CAGDGEQFF. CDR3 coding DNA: TGTGCCGGCGACGGTGAGCAGTTCTTC.

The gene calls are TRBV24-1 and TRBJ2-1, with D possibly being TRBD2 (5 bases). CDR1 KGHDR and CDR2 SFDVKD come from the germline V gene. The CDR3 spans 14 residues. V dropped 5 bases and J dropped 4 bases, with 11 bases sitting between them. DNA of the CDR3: TGTGCCACCAGTGCCCTCGGGGTGTACAATGAGCAGTTCTTC. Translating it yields CATSALGVYNEQFF.

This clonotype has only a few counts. CDR3 loop: CASRGSRGEQYF. The CDR3 DNA sequence: TGTGCCAGCAGGGGGAGCAGGGGCGAGCAGTACTTC. This chain joins TRBV11-1 and TRBJ2-7, with a possible D match to TRBD1 (6 bases). Germline V gives CDR1 SGHAT, CDR2 FQDESV (reference sequence). V lost 6 bases, J lost 6 bases, and 12 bases lay in between. The CDR3 is 12 amino acids. Together with reference TRBV11-1 and TRBJ2-7, the CDR3 gives the full variable domain: EAEVAQSPRYKITEKSQAVAFWCDPISGHATLYWYRQILGQGPELLVQFQDESVVDDSQLPKDRFSAERLKGVDSTLKIQPAELGDSAMYLCASRGSRGEQYFGPGTRLTVT.

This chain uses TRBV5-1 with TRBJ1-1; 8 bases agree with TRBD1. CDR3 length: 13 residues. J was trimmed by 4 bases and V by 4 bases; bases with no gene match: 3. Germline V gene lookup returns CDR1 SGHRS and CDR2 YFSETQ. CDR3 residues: CASSVDRVTEAFF. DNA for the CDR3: TGCGCCAGCAGCGTGGACAGGGTCACTGAAGCTTTCTTT.